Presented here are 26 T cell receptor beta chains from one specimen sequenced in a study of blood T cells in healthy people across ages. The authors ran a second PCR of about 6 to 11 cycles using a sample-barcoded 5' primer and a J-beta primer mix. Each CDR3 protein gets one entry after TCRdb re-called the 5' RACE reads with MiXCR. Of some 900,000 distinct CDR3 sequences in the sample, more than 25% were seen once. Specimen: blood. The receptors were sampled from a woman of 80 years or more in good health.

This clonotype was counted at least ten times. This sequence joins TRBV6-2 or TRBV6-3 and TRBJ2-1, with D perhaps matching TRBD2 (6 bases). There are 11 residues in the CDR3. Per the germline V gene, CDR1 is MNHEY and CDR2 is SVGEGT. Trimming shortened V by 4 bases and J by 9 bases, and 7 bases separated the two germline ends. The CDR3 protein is CASSSLAEQFF. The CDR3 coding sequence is TGTGCCAGCAGTTCACTAGCTGAGCAGTTCTTC.

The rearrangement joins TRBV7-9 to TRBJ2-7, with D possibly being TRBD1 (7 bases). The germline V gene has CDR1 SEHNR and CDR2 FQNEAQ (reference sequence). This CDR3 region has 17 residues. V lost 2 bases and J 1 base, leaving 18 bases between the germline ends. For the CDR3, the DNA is TGTGCCAGCAGCTTAAACGTTGGACAGGACTATTCCTACGAGCAGTACTTC. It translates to CASSLNVGQDYSYEQYF.

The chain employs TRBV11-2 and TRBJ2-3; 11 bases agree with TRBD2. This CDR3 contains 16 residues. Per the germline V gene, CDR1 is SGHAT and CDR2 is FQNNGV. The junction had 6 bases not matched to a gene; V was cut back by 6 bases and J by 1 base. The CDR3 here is CASSSGLAAGTDTQYF. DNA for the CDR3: TGTGCCAGCAGTTCGGGACTAGCGGCTGGCACAGATACGCAGTATTTT.

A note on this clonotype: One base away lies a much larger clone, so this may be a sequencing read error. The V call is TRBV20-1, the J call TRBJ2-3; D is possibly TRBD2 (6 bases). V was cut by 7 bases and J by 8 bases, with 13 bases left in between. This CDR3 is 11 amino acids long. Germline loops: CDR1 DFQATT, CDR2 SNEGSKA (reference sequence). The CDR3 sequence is CSGPGVGTQYF. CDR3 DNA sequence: TGCAGTGGGCCGGGGGTGGGTACGCAGTATTTT.

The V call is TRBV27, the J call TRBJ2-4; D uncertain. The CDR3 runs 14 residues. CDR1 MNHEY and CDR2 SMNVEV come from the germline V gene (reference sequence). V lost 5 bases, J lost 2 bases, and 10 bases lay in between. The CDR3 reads CASSRNNPKNIQYF. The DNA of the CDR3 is TGTGCCAGCAGTCGCAACAATCCCAAAAACATTCAGTACTTC.

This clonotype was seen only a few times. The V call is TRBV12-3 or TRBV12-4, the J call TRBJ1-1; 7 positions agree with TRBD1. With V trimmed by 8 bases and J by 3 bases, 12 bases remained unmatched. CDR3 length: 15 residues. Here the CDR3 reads CASGQEDRDDTEAFF. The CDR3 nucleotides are TGTGCCAGCGGTCAAGAAGACAGGGACGACACTGAAGCTTTCTTT.

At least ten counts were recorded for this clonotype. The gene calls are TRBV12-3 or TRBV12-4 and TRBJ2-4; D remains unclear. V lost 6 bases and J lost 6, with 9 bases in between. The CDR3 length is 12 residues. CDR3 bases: TGTGCCAGCAGCCCTGAGGTAAACATTCAGTACTTC. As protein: CASSPEVNIQYF.

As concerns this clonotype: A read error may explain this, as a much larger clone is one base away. The CDR3 region is CASSGQHNEQVF. DNA of the CDR3: TGTGCCAGCAGTGGACAGCACAATGAGCAGGTCTTC. The chain joins TRBV12-3 or TRBV12-4 to TRBJ2-1; D is perhaps TRBD1 (6 bases). CDR3 length: 12 amino acids.

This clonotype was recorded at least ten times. The CDR3 loop is CSARLGAYSNQPQHF. The CDR3, as DNA: TGCAGTGCTAGACTCGGGGCTTATAGCAATCAGCCCCAGCATTTT. The rearrangement uses TRBV20-1 and TRBJ1-5; weak D call: TRBD1 (5 bases). V was shortened by 2 bases and J by 0 bases, with 11 bases between the two germline ends. Germline CDR1 reads DFQATT; CDR2 reads SNEGSKA (reference sequence). CDR3 size: 15 residues.

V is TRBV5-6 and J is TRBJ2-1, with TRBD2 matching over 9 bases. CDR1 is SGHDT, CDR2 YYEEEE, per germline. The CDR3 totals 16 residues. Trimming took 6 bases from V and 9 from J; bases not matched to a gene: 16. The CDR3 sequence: CASTEERASGNLEQFF. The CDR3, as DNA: TGTGCCAGCACCGAAGAACGGGCTAGCGGGAACCTTGAGCAGTTCTTC.

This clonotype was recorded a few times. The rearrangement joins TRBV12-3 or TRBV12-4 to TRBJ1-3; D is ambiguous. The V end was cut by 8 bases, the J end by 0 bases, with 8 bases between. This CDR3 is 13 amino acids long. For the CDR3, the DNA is TGTGCCAGCCGGCTTAGCTCTGGAAACACCATATATTTT. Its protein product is CASRLSSGNTIYF.

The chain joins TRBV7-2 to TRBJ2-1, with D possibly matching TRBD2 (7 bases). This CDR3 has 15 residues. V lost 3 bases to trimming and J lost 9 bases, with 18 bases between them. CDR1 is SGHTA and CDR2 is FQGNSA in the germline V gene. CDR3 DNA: TGTGCCAGCAGCTTTAGGGGGGGGGCCCGTGTTGAGCAGTTCTTC. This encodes CASSFRGGARVEQFF.

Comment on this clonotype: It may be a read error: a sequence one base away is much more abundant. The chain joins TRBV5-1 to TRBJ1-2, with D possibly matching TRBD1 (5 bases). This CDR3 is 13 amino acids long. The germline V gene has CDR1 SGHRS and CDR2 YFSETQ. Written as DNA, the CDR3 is TGCGCCAGCGGCTTCACAGGCGGCTCCAGCTACACCTTC. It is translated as CASGFTGGSSYTF.

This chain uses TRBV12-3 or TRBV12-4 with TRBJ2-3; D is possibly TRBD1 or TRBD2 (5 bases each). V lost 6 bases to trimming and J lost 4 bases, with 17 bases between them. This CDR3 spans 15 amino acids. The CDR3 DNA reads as TGTGCCAGCAGCAAGGGACGGGTGAGCGCAGATACGCAGTATTTT. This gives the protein CASSKGRVSADTQYF.

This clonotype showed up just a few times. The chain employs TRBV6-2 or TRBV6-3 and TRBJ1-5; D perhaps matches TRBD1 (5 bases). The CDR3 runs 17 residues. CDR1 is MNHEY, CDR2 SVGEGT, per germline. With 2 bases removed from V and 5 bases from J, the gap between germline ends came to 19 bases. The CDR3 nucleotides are TGTGCCAGCAGTTACCCTTGGGGCATTCAGCAAGATCAGCCCCAGCATTTT. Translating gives CASSYPWGIQQDQPQHF.

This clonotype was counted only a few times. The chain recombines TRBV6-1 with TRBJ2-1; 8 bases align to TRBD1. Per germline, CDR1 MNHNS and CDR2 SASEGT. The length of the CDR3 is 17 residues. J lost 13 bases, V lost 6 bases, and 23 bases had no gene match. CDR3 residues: CASSARGVRGREKTQFF. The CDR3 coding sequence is TGTGCCAGCAGCGCTCGCGGGGTCAGGGGGCGCGAGAAGACCCAGTTCTTC.

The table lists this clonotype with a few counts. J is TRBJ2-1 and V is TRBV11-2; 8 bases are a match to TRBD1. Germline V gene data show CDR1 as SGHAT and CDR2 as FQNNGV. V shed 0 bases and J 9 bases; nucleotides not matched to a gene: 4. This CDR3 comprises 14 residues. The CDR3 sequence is CASSLDRGLVEQFF. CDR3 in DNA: TGTGCCAGCAGCTTAGACAGGGGGCTAGTTGAGCAGTTCTTC.

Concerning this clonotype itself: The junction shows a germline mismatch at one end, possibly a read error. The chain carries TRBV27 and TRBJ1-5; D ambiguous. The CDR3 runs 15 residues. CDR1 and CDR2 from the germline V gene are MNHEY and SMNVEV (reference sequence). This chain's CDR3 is CTSSLAATGNQPQHF. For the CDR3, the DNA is TGTACCAGCAGTTTAGCCGCGACTGGGAATCAGCCCCAGCATTTT.

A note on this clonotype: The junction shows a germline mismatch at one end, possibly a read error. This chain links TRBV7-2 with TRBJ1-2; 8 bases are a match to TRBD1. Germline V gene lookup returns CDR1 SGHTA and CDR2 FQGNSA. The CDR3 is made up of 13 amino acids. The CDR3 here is CAGSQQGAYGYTF. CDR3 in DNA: TGTGCCGGCAGCCAGCAGGGGGCATATGGCTACACCTTC. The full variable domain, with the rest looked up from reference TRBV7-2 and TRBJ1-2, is GAGVSQSPSNKVTEKGKDVELRCDPISGHTALYWYRQSLGQGLEFLIYFQGNSAPDKSGLPSDRFSAERTGGSVSTLTIQRTQQEDSAVYLCAGSQQGAYGYTFGSGTRLTVV.

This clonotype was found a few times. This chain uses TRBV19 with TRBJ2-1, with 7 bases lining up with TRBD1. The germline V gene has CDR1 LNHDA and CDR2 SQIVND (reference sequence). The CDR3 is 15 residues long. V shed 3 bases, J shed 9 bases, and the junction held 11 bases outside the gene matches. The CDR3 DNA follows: TGTGCCAGTAGTATCGATAGGTTAGGGGGCAGTGAGCAGTTCTTC. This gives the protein CASSIDRLGGSEQFF.

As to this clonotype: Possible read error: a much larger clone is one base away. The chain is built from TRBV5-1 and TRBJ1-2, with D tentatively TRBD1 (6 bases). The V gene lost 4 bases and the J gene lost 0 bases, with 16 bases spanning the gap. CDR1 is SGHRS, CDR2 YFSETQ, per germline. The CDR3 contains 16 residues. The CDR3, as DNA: TGCGCCAGCAGCAAGGGACGGGGGCATACTAACTATGGCTACACCTTC. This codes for CASSKGRGHTNYGYTF.

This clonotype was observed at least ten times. CDR3 nucleotide sequence: TGTGCCAGCAGCTCCACCAATACGCAGTATTTT. Protein sequence: CASSSTNTQYF. V usage is TRBV9 and J usage is TRBJ2-3; D call uncertain. The V gene lost 4 bases and the J gene lost 7 bases, with 7 bases spanning the gap. Germline CDR1 and CDR2: SGDLS and YYNGEE. The CDR3 runs to 11 residues.

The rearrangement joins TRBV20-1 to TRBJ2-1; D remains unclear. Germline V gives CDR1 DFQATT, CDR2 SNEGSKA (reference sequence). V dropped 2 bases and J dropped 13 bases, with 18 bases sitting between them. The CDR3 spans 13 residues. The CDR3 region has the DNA TGCAGTGCTAGATCGGTTGCCCAAGAGACCCAGTTCTTC. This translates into CSARSVAQETQFF.

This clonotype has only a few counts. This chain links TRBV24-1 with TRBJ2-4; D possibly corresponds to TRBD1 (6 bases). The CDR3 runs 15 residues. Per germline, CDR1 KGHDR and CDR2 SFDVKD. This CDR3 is CPQWGSRGAKNIQYF. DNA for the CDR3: TGTCCCCAGTGGGGATCCAGGGGAGCCAAAAACATTCAGTACTTC.

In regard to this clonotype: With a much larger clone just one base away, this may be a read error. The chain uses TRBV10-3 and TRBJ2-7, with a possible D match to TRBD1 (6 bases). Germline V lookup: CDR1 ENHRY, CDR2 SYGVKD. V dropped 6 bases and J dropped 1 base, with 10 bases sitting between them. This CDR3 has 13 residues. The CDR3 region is CAIRAQGSYEQYF. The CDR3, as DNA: TGTGCCATCAGGGCACAGGGATCCTACGAGCAGTACTTC.

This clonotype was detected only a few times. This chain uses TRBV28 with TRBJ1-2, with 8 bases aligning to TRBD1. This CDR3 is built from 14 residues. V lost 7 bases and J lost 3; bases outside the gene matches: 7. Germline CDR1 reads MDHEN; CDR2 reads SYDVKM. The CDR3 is CASTPTGVHYGYTF. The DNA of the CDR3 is TGTGCCAGCACCCCGACAGGGGTCCACTATGGCTACACCTTC.